This T cell receptor (beta chain) was profiled in a study of PD-L1 blockade in urothelial cancer. The wider study: Administration of atezolizumab to patients began at some point between 2013 and 2014, at 1,200 mg intravenously every 3 weeks. General study results and limits: Durable-benefit patients showed greater tumor-associated blood clone expansion at 3 weeks.

A word on this clone: What it binds is not known.

Germline CDR1 is SGHRS and CDR2 is YFSETQ. The V and J ends lost 0 bases and 5 bases, in that order; junction bases with no gene match: 17. The CDR3 spans 19 residues. Time point given: peripheral blood 6 weeks after treatment start. All patients carried locally advanced or metastatic urothelial carcinoma. A total of 1 to 8 samples per patient were collected pretreatment and on-treatment. The data were produced by immunoSEQ multiplex PCR, yet TCRdb's version contains in-frame clones alone and is incomplete. The profile shows roughly 46,000 clones, approximately 85% of them singletons. Sequencing used PBMCs, obtained around atezolizumab (anti-PD-L1) treatment. The chain couples TRBV5-1 to TRBJ2-3; 8 nucleotides align to TRBD2. This receptor was obtained from a man aged 50 or older with urothelial cancer. The CDR3 bases are TGCGCCAGCAGCTTGGGGGAGAAAGGGACCGGGGGGGCAAGAGATACGCAGTATTTT. Translating gives CASSLGEKGTGGARDTQYF.